This T cell receptor (beta chain) originates from a study of CD8+ T cells in alopecia areata. Study findings and constraints: Relative to normal scalp, lesional scalp, especially alopecia totalis/universalis, showed higher clonality.

This CDR3 contains 14 residues. The germline V gene has CDR1 SSHAT and CDR2 FNYEAQ (reference sequence). Of note for this clone: The antigen is unknown. A read error may account for a junction end that differs from germline.

Alopecia areata patients provided lesional scalp punch biopsies and peripheral blood, both collected for the study. Extraction and reverse transcription of RNA yielded cDNA as the sequencing template. The table came from immunoSEQ multiplex PCR; TCRdb's copy has only in-frame clones and leaves some out. The sample lists around 140,000 clones; roughly 50% were seen once. This rearrangement joins TRBV7-7 to TRBJ1-3; D gene ambiguous. This receptor was taken from a human donor with alopecia areata. The sample here was CD4+ T cells sorted from blood, taken at week 0. The CDR3 region is CASSRRNSGNTIYF. CDR3 DNA: TGTGCTAGCAGTCGCAGAAACTCTGGAAACACCATATATTTT.